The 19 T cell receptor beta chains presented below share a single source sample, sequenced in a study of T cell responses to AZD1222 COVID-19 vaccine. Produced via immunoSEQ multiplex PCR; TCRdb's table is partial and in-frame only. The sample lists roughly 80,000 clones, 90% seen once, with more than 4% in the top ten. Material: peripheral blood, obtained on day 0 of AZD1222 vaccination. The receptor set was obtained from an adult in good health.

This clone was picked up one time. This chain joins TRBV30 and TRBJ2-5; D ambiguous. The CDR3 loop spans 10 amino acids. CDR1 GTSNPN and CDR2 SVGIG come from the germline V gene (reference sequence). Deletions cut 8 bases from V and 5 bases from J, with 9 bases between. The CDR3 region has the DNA TGTGCCGGAGTTCACGAGACCCAGTACTTC. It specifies CAGVHETQYF.

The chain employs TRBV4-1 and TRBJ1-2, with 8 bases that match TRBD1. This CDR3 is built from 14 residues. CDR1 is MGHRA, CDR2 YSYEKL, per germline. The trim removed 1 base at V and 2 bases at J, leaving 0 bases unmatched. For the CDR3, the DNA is TGCGCCAGCAGCCAAGGGACAGGGAACTATGGCTACACCTTC. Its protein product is CASSQGTGNYGYTF.

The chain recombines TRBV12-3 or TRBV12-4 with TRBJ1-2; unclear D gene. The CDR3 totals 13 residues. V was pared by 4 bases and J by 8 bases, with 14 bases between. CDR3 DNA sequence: TGTGCCAGCAGTTCCCCGGGAAGAACAGGCTACACCTTC. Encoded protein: CASSSPGRTGYTF.

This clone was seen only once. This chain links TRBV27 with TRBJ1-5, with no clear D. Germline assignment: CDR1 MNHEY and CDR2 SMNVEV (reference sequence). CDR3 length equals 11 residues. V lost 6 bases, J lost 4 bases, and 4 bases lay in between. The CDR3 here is CASSINQPQHF. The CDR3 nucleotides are TGTGCCAGCAGCATTAATCAGCCCCAGCATTTT.

CDR3 amino acids: CASSPRQPNNEQFF. DNA for the CDR3: TGTGCCAGCAGCCCCCGACAGCCGAACAATGAGCAGTTCTTC. The chain recombines TRBV9 with TRBJ2-1; D is perhaps TRBD1 (5 bases). The CDR3 has 14 amino acids. Trimming cost V 4 bases and J 5 bases, with 13 bases left between them. Germline V gene data show CDR1 as SGDLS and CDR2 as YYNGEE.

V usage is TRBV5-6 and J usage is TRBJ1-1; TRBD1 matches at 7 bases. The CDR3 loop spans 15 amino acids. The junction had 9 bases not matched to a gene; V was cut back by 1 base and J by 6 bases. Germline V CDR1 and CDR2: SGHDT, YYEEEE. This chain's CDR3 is CASSLRRGRGAEAFF. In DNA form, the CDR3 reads TGTGCCAGCAGCTTGAGAAGGGGGCGCGGGGCTGAAGCTTTCTTT.

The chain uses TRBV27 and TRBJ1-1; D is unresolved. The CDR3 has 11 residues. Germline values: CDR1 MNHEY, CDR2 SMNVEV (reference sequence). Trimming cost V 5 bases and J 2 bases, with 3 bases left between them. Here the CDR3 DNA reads TGTGCCAGCAGTAGAAACACTGAAGCTTTCTTT. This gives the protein CASSRNTEAFF.

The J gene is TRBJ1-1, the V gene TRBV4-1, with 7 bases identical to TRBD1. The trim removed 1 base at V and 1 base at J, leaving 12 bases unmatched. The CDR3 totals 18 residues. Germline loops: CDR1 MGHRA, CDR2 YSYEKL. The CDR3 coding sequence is TGCGCCAGCAGCCAAGTGTACAGGGGAATCACAGCGAACACTGAAGCTTTCTTT. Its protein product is CASSQVYRGITANTEAFF.

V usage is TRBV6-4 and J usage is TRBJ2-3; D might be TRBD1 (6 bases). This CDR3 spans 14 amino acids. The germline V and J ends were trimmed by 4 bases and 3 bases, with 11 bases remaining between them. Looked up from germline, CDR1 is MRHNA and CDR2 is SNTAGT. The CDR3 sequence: CASSVTGWTDTQYF. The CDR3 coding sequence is TGTGCCAGCAGTGTTACAGGGTGGACAGATACGCAGTATTTT.

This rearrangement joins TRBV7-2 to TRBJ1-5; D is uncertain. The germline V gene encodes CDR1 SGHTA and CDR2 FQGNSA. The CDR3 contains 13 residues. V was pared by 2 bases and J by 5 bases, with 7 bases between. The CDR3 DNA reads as TGTGCCAGCAGCTTAAACAGTTATCAGCCCCAGCATTTT. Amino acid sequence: CASSLNSYQPQHF.

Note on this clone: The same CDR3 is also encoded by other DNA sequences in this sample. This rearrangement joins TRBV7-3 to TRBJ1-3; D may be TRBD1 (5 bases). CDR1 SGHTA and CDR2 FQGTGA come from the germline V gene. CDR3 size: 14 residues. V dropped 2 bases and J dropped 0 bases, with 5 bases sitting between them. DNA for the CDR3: TGTGCCAGCAGCTTAGACAGCTCTGGAAACACCATATATTTT. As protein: CASSLDSSGNTIYF. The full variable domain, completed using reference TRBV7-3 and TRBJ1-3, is GAGVSQTPSNKVTEKGKYVELRCDPISGHTALYWYRQSLGQGPEFLIYFQGTGAADDSGLPNDRFFAVRPEGSVSTLKIQRTERGDSAVYLCASSLDSSGNTIYFGEGSWLTVV.

CDR3 in amino acids: CASSNRQGTNEKLFF. CDR3 bases: TGTGCCAGCTCAAACAGACAGGGAACTAATGAAAAACTGTTTTTT. The rearrangement uses TRBV18 and TRBJ1-4; 7 bases align to TRBD1. Germline V gives CDR1 KGHSH, CDR2 LQKENI. With 5 bases clipped from V and 1 base from J, the junction kept 4 bases outside the gene matches. The CDR3 is 15 residues long.

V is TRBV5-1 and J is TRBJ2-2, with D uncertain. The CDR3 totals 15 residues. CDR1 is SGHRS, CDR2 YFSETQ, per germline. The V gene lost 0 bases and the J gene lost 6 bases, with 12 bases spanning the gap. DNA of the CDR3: TGCGCCAGCAGCTTGGATTCGGTAAACGCCGGGGAGCTGTTTTTT. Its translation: CASSLDSVNAGELFF.

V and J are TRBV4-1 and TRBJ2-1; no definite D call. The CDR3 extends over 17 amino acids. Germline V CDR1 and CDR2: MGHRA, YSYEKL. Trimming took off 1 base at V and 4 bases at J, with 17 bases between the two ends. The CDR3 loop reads CASSQVKGVRTYNEQFF. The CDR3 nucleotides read TGCGCCAGCAGCCAAGTGAAGGGCGTCCGGACGTACAATGAGCAGTTCTTC.

As DNA, the CDR3 is TGTGCCAGCAGCCAGCAAGGTCCCTACGAGCAGTACTTC. Its translation is CASSQQGPYEQYF. V usage is TRBV7-9 and J usage is TRBJ2-7; no reliable D call. V was cut by 5 bases and J by 2 bases, with 10 bases left in between. The CDR3 extends over 13 amino acids. Germline CDR1 is SEHNR and CDR2 is FQNEAQ (reference sequence). Filled out from reference TRBV7-9 and TRBJ2-7, the complete variable domain reads DTGVSQNPRHKITKRGQNVTFRCDPISEHNRLYWYRQTLGQGPEFLTYFQNEAQLEKSRLLSDRFSAERPKGSFSTLEIQRTEQGDSAMYLCASSQQGPYEQYFGPGTRLTVT.

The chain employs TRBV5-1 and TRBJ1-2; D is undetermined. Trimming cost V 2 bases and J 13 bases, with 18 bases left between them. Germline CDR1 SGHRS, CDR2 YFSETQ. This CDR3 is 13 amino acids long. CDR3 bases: TGCGCCAGCAGCTTCGCCGGCGCCTATGAAGGCACCTTC. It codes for CASSFAGAYEGTF.

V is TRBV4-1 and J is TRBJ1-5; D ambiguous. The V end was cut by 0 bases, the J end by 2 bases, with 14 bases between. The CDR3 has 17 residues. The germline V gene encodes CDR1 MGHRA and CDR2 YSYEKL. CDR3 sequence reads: CASSQDRSGDGNQPQHF. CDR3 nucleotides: TGCGCCAGCAGCCAAGATAGATCCGGCGACGGCAATCAGCCCCAGCATTTT.

The CDR3 DNA reads TGTGCCAGCACTAGAGCTGGACAGTGGTCTATCGGCGAGCAGTACTTC. As protein: CASTRAGQWSIGEQYF. The chain carries TRBV28 and TRBJ2-7, with a tentative D call TRBD1 (6 bases). Germline V gene sequence: CDR1 MDHEN, CDR2 SYDVKM. The ends were cut back, 7 bases at V and 6 bases at J, with 25 bases in the middle. This CDR3 is built from 16 residues.

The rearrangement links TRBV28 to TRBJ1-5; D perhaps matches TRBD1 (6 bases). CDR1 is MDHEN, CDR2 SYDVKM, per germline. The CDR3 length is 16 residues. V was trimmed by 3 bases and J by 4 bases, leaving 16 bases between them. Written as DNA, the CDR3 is TGTGCCAGCAGTTTCGGGGGCAGGGGAAGGAATCAGCCCCAGCATTTT. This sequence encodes CASSFGGRGRNQPQHF.